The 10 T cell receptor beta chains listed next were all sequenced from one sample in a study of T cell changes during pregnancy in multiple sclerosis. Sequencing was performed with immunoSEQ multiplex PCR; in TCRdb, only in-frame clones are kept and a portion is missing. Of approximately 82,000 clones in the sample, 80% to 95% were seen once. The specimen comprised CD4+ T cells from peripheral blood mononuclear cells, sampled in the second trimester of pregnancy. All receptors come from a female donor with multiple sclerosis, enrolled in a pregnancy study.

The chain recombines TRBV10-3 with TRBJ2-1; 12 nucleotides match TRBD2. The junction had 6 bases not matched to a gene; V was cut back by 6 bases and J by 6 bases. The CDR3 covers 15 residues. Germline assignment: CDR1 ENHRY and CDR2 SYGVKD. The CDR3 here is CAIRPTSGGFNEQFF. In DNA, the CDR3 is TGTGCCATCAGGCCTACTAGCGGGGGGTTCAATGAGCAGTTCTTC.

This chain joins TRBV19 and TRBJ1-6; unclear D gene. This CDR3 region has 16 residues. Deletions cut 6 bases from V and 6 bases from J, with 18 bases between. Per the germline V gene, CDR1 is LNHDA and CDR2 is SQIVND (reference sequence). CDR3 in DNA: TGTGCCAGTAGAGAGGGTCAGTCTTATGGTAATTCACCCCTCCACTTT. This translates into CASREGQSYGNSPLHF. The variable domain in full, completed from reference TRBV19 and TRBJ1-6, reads DGGITQSPKYLFRKEGQNVTLSCEQNLNHDAMYWYRQDPGQGLRLIYYSQIVNDFQKGDIAEGYSVSREKKESFPLTVTSAQKNPTAFYLCASREGQSYGNSPLHFGNGTRLTVT.

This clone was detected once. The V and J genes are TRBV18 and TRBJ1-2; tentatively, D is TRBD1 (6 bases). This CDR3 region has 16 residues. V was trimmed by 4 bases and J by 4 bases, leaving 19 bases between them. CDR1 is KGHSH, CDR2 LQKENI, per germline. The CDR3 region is CASSQYYRDPSYGYTF. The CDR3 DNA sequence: TGTGCCAGCTCACAGTACTACAGGGACCCTTCCTATGGCTACACCTTC.

CDR3 amino acids: CASRPRSGITGELFF. For the CDR3, the DNA is TGTGCCAGCAGACCCCGAAGCGGGATAACCGGGGAGCTGTTTTTT. The chain couples TRBV28 to TRBJ2-2; 7 bases map to TRBD2. The CDR3 is 15 residues long. Per germline, CDR1 MDHEN and CDR2 SYDVKM. Losses at the gene ends were 6 bases for V and 5 bases for J; bases not matched to a gene: 9.

For the CDR3, the DNA is TGTGCCAGCAGCCCCGGCCCTAGCGGGAGTTACGAGCAGTACTTC. Amino acid sequence: CASSPGPSGSYEQYF. The chain employs TRBV7-2 and TRBJ2-7, with 10 bases that match TRBD2. The V and J ends lost 5 bases and 4 bases, in that order; junction bases with no gene match: 8. CDR1 is SGHTA, CDR2 FQGNSA, per germline. The CDR3 is made up of 15 amino acids. Full variable domain (missing parts from reference TRBV7-2 and TRBJ2-7): GAGVSQSPSNKVTEKGKDVELRCDPISGHTALYWYRQSLGQGLEFLIYFQGNSAPDKSGLPSDRFSAERTGGSVSTLTIQRTQQEDSAVYLCASSPGPSGSYEQYFGPGTRLTVT.

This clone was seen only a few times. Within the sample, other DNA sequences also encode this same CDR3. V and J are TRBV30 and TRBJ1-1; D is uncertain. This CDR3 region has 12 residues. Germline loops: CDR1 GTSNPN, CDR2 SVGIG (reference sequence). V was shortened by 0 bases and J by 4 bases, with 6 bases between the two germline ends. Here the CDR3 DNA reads TGTGCCTGGAGTGTTTCGGGCACTGAAGCTTTCTTT. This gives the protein CAWSVSGTEAFF.

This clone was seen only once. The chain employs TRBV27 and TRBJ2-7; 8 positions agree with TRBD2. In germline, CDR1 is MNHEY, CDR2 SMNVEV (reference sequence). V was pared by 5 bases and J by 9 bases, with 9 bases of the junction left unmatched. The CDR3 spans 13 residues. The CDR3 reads CASSATSEIGQYF. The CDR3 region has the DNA TGTGCCAGCAGTGCGACTAGCGAGATCGGGCAGTACTTC.

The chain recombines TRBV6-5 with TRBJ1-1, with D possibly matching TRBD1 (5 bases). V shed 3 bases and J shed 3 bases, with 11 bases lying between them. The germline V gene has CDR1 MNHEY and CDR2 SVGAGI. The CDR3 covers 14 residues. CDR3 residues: CASSYRGMDTEAFF. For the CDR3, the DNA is TGTGCCAGCAGTTATCGGGGGATGGACACTGAAGCTTTCTTT.

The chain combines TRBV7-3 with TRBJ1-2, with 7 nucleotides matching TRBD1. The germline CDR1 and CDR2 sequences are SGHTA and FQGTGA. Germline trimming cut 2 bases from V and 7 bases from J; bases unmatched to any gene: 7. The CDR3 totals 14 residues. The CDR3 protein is CASSLLSTGSGYTF. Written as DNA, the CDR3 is TGTGCCAGCAGCTTACTATCGACAGGGTCTGGCTACACCTTC.

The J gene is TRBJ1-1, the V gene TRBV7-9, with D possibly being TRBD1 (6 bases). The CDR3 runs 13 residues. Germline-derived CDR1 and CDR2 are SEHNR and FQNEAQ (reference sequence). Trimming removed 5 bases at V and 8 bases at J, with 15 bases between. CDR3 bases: TGTGCCAGCAGCATCCGCTCCCAGGGGGAAGCTTTCTTT. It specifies CASSIRSQGEAFF.